This entry describes one TCR beta chain. Its antigen is as yet unknown. This entry comes from a study of siplizumab effects on memory and regulatory T cells. Study results and limitations: Siplizumab caused a significant drop in alloreactive sequences traceable to unstimulated CD4+ memory cells. An assignable naive or memory phenotype was lacking in roughly 75-95% of proliferating CD4+ or CD8+ clones. Naive T cells seemed more diverse than memory cells; they also seemed major alloresponse contributors. Suppression by proliferating Tregs derived from siplizumab cultures was not verified.

TCRdb's copy holds only in-frame clones and misses some; the assay was immunoSEQ multiplex PCR. The repertoire holds about 72,000 clones, 91% seen once, with approximately 31% in the top ten. Germline trimming cut 5 bases from V and 4 bases from J; bases unmatched to any gene: 16. In germline, CDR1 is MNHEY, CDR2 SMNVEV (reference sequence). This CDR3 contains 17 residues. V is TRBV27 and J is TRBJ1-2; 7 bases align to TRBD1. The sequenced material came from CD8+ T cells sorted from blood. The TCR was taken from a human donor in good health. CDR3 sequence reads: CASSALPITQGGYGYTF. The CDR3 region has the DNA TGTGCCAGCAGTGCCCTTCCGATAACTCAGGGGGGCTATGGCTACACCTTC.